The 26 T cell receptor beta chains in this list originate from one sample, sequenced in a study of blood T cell repertoires in COVID-19. Profiling relied on immunoSEQ multiplex PCR, and the TCRdb table lists in-frame clones only, not all of them. The repertoire holds 500,000 to 600,000 clones, with 85% to 90% as singletons. Sequencing input: peripheral blood. The receptors here all came from a woman between 45 and 65 years old with COVID-19, enrolled during active disease.

The chain combines TRBV6-5 with TRBJ1-2, with D maybe TRBD1 (6 bases). Germline V lookup: CDR1 MNHEY, CDR2 SVGAGI. There are 14 residues in the CDR3. Trimming removed 5 bases at V and 2 bases at J, with 12 bases between. The DNA for the CDR3 is TGTGCCAGCAGTACATACACAGGGAACTATGGCTACACCTTC. Amino acid sequence: CASSTYTGNYGYTF.

The J gene is TRBJ1-2, the V gene TRBV12-2; the table's D call, TRBD1, has no DNA check behind it. TRBV12-2 is annotated as a pseudogene. The CDR3 is made up of 17 amino acids. The CDR3 sequence is CASRLELRPTDSYGYTF. The CDR3 bases are TGTGCAAGTCGCTTAGAGCTTCGCCCGACAGATAGCTATGGCTACACCTTC.

The chain is built from TRBV5-1 and TRBJ2-6, with D perhaps matching TRBD1 (6 bases). CDR3 length equals 17 residues. The ends were cut back, 0 bases at V and 3 bases at J, with 13 bases in the middle. Looked up from germline, CDR1 is SGHRS and CDR2 is YFSETQ. The DNA for the CDR3 is TGCGCCAGCAGCTTGGTACAGGGCCCCAGTGGGGCCAACGTCCTGACTTTC. It translates to CASSLVQGPSGANVLTF.

The rearrangement links TRBV11-2 to TRBJ2-3; TRBD1 is a possible D gene (6 bases). V was cut by 4 bases and J by 5 bases, with 16 bases left in between. Germline CDR1 SGHAT, CDR2 FQNNGV. The CDR3 length is 15 residues. The CDR3 loop reads CASSYLRGRGDTQYF. CDR3 DNA: TGTGCCAGCAGCTACCTCCGGGGCAGGGGAGATACGCAGTATTTT.

This clone was found a few times. The chain joins TRBV7-2 to TRBJ2-7; possibly TRBD2 for D (6 bases). Germline CDR1 and CDR2: SGHTA and FQGNSA. Trimming took off 1 base at V and 10 bases at J, with 11 bases between the two ends. This CDR3 region has 12 residues. The CDR3 coding sequence is TGTGCCAGCAGCTTAGGGGCGGGGCTCCAGTACTTC. This encodes CASSLGAGLQYF.

This clone was counted only a few times. The chain uses TRBV29-1 and TRBJ1-5; D uncertain. This CDR3 comprises 13 residues. V dropped 4 bases and J dropped 0 bases, with 7 bases sitting between them. The germline CDR1 and CDR2 sequences are SQVTM and ANQGSEA. CDR3 region: CSVVGGSNQPQHF. The CDR3 DNA is TGCAGCGTTGTAGGCGGTAGCAATCAGCCCCAGCATTTT. Drawing the rest from reference TRBV29-1 and TRBJ1-5, the complete variable domain is SAVISQKPSRDICQRGTSLTIQCQVDSQVTMMFWYRQQPGQSLTLIATANQGSEATYESGFVIDKFPISRPNLTFSTLTVSNMSPEDSSIYLCSVVGGSNQPQHFGDGTRLSIL.

This clone was detected once. This sequence joins TRBV19 and TRBJ1-2; D remains unclear. This CDR3 spans 15 amino acids. Germline-derived CDR1 and CDR2 are LNHDA and SQIVND (reference sequence). Trimming left V 2 bases short and J 0 bases short, with 10 bases between. The CDR3 spells CASSITAATNYGYTF. The CDR3 DNA sequence: TGTGCCAGTAGTATAACGGCGGCCACTAACTATGGCTACACCTTC.

The chain combines TRBV7-9 with TRBJ2-3, with TRBD2 as a possible D gene (6 bases). Germline loops: CDR1 SEHNR, CDR2 FQNEAQ (reference sequence). The ends were cut back, 1 base at V and 11 bases at J, with 10 bases in the middle. There are 12 residues in the CDR3. In DNA, the CDR3 is TGTGCCAGCAGCTTAGGAGGGGAGGTGCAGTATTTT. It specifies CASSLGGEVQYF.

The chain joins TRBV5-6 to TRBJ1-1, with 7 bases lining up with TRBD1. The CDR3 covers 14 residues. Germline-derived CDR1 and CDR2 are SGHDT and YYEEEE. Losses at the gene ends were 5 bases for V and 7 bases for J; bases not matched to a gene: 11. The CDR3, as DNA: TGTGCCAGCAGTTTAGGGGGCGGTATCGATGAAGCTTTCTTT. This sequence encodes CASSLGGGIDEAFF.

This chain joins TRBV6-2 or TRBV6-3 and TRBJ2-7; perhaps TRBD2 as D (5 bases). CDR3 length equals 15 residues. Trimming took off 0 bases at V and 5 bases at J, with 14 bases between the two ends. Germline assignment: CDR1 MNHEY and CDR2 SVGEGT. CDR3 residues: CASSYSTPSFNEQYF. The CDR3 nucleotides read TGTGCCAGCAGTTACTCGACCCCTAGCTTCAACGAGCAGTACTTC.

The chain uses TRBV1 and TRBJ1-5. TRBV1 is labeled a pseudogene. The CDR3 is 16 residues long. CDR3 loop: CTSSHQVGREAQPQHF. CDR3 sequence (DNA): TGCACCAGCAGCCATCAGGTAGGGAGGGAGGCTCAGCCCCAGCATTTT.

This chain connects TRBV4-2 to TRBJ1-1; 9 bases are shared with TRBD1. The CDR3 loop spans 15 amino acids. V shed 8 bases and J 4 bases; nucleotides not matched to a gene: 11. Germline lookup yields CDR1 LGHNA and CDR2 YNFKEQ. This CDR3 reads CASAPGQGKVTEAFF. Here the CDR3 DNA reads TGTGCCAGCGCCCCGGGACAGGGAAAGGTCACTGAAGCTTTCTTT.

The chain uses TRBV14 and TRBJ2-2, with TRBD1 matching over 8 bases. The germline CDR1 and CDR2 sequences are SGHDN and FVKESK. The ends lost 6 bases at V and 1 base at J; junction bases unmatched: 4. The CDR3 loop spans 15 amino acids. This chain's CDR3 is CASSWTGMNTGELFF. CDR3 nucleotides: TGTGCCAGCAGTTGGACAGGGATGAACACCGGGGAGCTGTTTTTT.

In its sample, this clone was seen a few times. The chain links TRBV6-5 to TRBJ1-1, with D possibly matching TRBD1 (6 bases). V gave up 1 base and J gave up 3 bases, with 9 bases separating them. The CDR3 runs 14 residues. From germline, CDR1 is MNHEY and CDR2 SVGAGI. In nucleotides, the CDR3 is TGTGCCAGCAGTTACTGGAACAGGGACACTGAAGCTTTCTTT. Residues: CASSYWNRDTEAFF.

The gene calls are TRBV10-3 and TRBJ2-3, with D maybe TRBD2 (6 bases). V was shortened by 3 bases and J by 9 bases, with 34 bases between the two germline ends. This CDR3 is built from 20 residues. CDR1 and CDR2 (germline): ENHRY, SYGVKD. CDR3 loop: CAISERGGTGPNTPEGTQYF. The CDR3 coding sequence is TGTGCCATCAGTGAAAGGGGCGGGACGGGACCCAACACCCCCGAGGGGACGCAGTATTTT.

The V and J genes are TRBV4-1 and TRBJ1-3, with D hard to call. Germline V CDR1 and CDR2: MGHRA, YSYEKL. V lost 0 bases, J lost 7 bases, and 16 bases lay in between. The CDR3 runs to 16 residues. The CDR3 sequence is CASSQDIRGKRNTIYF. CDR3 nucleotides: TGCGCCAGCAGCCAAGATATCCGGGGAAAACGGAACACCATATATTTT.

J is TRBJ1-2 and V is TRBV3-1 (or the pseudogene TRBV3-2), with a weak D call TRBD1 (6 bases). V was trimmed by 1 base and J by 7 bases, leaving 13 bases between them. Germline V gene data show CDR1 as LGHDT and CDR2 as YNNKEL (reference sequence). The CDR3 consists of 14 residues. The CDR3 spells CASSQVSRGGGYTF. The CDR3 DNA reads TGTGCCAGCAGCCAAGTCTCAAGGGGGGGTGGCTACACCTTC.

The rearrangement joins TRBV4-1 to TRBJ2-7; maybe TRBD2 (7 bases). The CDR3 has 15 amino acids. CDR1 is MGHRA and CDR2 is YSYEKL in the germline V gene. V shed 2 bases and J shed 4 bases, with 15 bases lying between them. Here the CDR3 DNA reads TGCGCCAGCAGCCAAAGTCCAGGGGAGGGATACGAGCAGTACTTC. Residues: CASSQSPGEGYEQYF.

This rearrangement joins TRBV5-1 to TRBJ2-1, with a weak D call TRBD2 (6 bases). Trimming removed 0 bases at V and 6 bases at J, with 16 bases between. The V gene's germline CDR1 is SGHRS and CDR2 YFSETQ. The CDR3 runs to 16 residues. CDR3 sequence reads: CASSLAGGTFFNEQFF. The DNA for the CDR3 is TGCGCCAGCAGCTTGGCCGGCGGGACCTTTTTCAATGAGCAGTTCTTC.

The V and J genes are TRBV6-6 and TRBJ1-6; D gene unclear. CDR1 MNHNY and CDR2 SVGAGI come from the germline V gene (reference sequence). Between the trimmed V and J ends, which lost 2 bases and 8 bases, there was a span of 16 bases. This CDR3 has 16 amino acids. The CDR3 sequence is CASSYLRPGEDSPLHF. Written as DNA, the CDR3 is TGTGCCAGCAGTTACCTCCGCCCCGGCGAGGATTCACCCCTCCACTTT.

This sequence joins TRBV9 and TRBJ1-2; TRBD1 matches at 7 bases. The V and J ends lost 7 bases and 4 bases, in that order; junction bases with no gene match: 19. The germline CDR1 and CDR2 sequences are SGDLS and YYNGEE. This CDR3 region has 17 residues. The CDR3 reads CASGRGQWEPELYGYTF. In nucleotides, the CDR3 is TGTGCCAGCGGTCGGGGACAGTGGGAACCCGAACTCTATGGCTACACCTTC.

The chain couples TRBV24-1 to TRBJ1-1; weak D call: TRBD1 (6 bases). Germline V CDR1 and CDR2: KGHDR, SFDVKD. This CDR3 has 15 residues. V was trimmed by 4 bases and J by 1 base, leaving 12 bases between them. CDR3 residues: CATSDPGEGNTEAFF. The CDR3 nucleotides read TGTGCCACCAGTGACCCAGGGGAGGGGAACACTGAAGCTTTCTTT.

This clone was detected only once. The chain links TRBV7-9 to TRBJ1-6; tentative D call: TRBD1 (5 bases). The V gene lost 5 bases and the J gene lost 7 bases, with 9 bases spanning the gap. Germline values: CDR1 SEHNR, CDR2 FQNEAQ (reference sequence). The CDR3 contains 13 residues. The chain's CDR3 is CASSQGSNSPLHF. The CDR3 bases are TGTGCCAGCAGCCAGGGAAGCAATTCACCCCTCCACTTT.

The V gene is TRBV27, the J gene TRBJ2-3; 10 nucleotides match TRBD2. V lost 6 bases and J lost 5; bases outside the gene matches: 8. This CDR3 is 15 amino acids long. CDR1 is MNHEY and CDR2 is SMNVEV in the germline V gene (reference sequence). The CDR3 is CASSAIAGGRDTQYF. CDR3 DNA: TGTGCCAGCAGCGCTATAGCGGGGGGTCGAGATACGCAGTATTTT.

The chain employs TRBV5-6 and TRBJ2-7; no clear D. The length of the CDR3 is 18 residues. Germline CDR1 and CDR2: SGHDT and YYEEEE. Trimming removed 2 bases at V and 3 bases at J, with 24 bases between. The DNA of the CDR3 is TGTGCCAGCAGCTTACTTTTATCGTTCTCCGGGTTGGTCTACGAGCAGTACTTC. Translating gives CASSLLLSFSGLVYEQYF.

The chain combines TRBV30 with TRBJ1-2; D uncertain. Trimming cost V 1 base and J 8 bases, with 17 bases left between them. This CDR3 has 14 amino acids. Germline CDR1 is GTSNPN and CDR2 is SVGIG (reference sequence). CDR3 residues: CAWSDVRAGGGYTF. The CDR3 DNA reads TGTGCCTGGAGTGACGTGAGGGCCGGCGGAGGCTACACCTTC.